This TCR beta chain appears in the sequencing data of a study of blood T cell repertoires in COVID-19. Overall study context: Acute-phase and convalescent COVID-19 samples originated in the United States, Italy and Spain. PBMCs, B-cell-depleted T cells, or T cells provided the cDNA or gDNA that made up the material.

Authors' analysis steps: From reference gene primer amplification, estimates of nucleated cell counts were derived. Here immunoSEQ multiplex PCR was the method, and the copy in TCRdb shows in-frame clones only, minus some. That table supplies the V and J calls and clone size; D and trimming were determined from the DNA. The top ten hold about 4.5% of the sample, which has some 290,000 clones, over 65% seen once. This sequence originates from a man between 60 and 75 years old who had recovered from COVID-19. Material for sequencing was peripheral blood.

The CDR3 nucleotides are TGTGCCAGCAGTGAACAGGGAGGCTACACCTTC. Amino acid sequence: CASSEQGGYTF. The chain carries TRBV2 and TRBJ1-2, with a possible D match to TRBD1 (5 bases). This CDR3 spans 11 amino acids. Germline V CDR1 and CDR2: SNHLY, FYNNEI. Trimming took 2 bases from V and 8 from J, leaving 6 bases between them.